This T cell receptor beta chain was found in a study of cytomegalovirus exposure and HLA in healthy donors (dated by TCRdb to about 2017). Background on the whole study: According to an earlier analysis of around 600 of the donors, 150 million to 200 million T cells yielded 100 million or so unique TCR beta sequences and roughly 280 Gb of sequence data. Approximately 330 gigabases of sequencing data and tens of millions of unique TCR sequences made up an early release that covered under 750 HLA-typed donors. Among the roughly 400 genotyped donors, 75% to 90% belonged to the genetic ancestry cluster associated with self-reported Caucasian donors. The study aimed to test whether cataloging public T cell receptors could reveal signatures of past pathogen exposure. The T cell repertoires of under 700 subjects were profiled by immunosequencing and related to cytomegalovirus serostatus. Besides the first cohort of roughly 640 subjects, a separate validation cohort made up of over a hundred different subjects was used. High-throughput TCR immunosequencing, statistical association of individual TCRs with disease status, and machine learning were combined to predict cytomegalovirus infection status. A later analysis re-analyzed previously published TCR beta repertoires from 500 to 700 donors and added high-resolution HLA genotyping to study TCR occurrence patterns. Rather than using new phenotypic data, the later analysis identified candidate immune exposures from TCR beta sequences and from how often those sequences occurred across donors. An earlier analysis of roughly 600 of the donors used high-throughput TCR beta sequencing to judge whether each TCR beta V gene segment behaved as functional or pseudogenic. Alongside the repertoire data, information on donor age, sex, ethnicity and CMV serostatus was compiled. In a later genetic analysis, genome-wide SNP genotypes for about three fifths of the roughly 670 donors were used, and that subset was treated as a discovery cohort. All discovery cohort repertoires had been generated using a single sequencing platform. HLA typing included class I and class II loci at four-digit resolution. The number of donors typed differed by locus, with roughly 629-640 for A, B, C, DRB1 and DQB1, 522 for DQA1, approximately 570 for DPA1, and some 470 for DPB1. Roughly five DR-DQ haplotypes were handled as single units for association and clustering because linkage in the cohort was strong. On average, approximately 250,000 unique TCR beta nucleotide sequences were sequenced per donor among 350 to 400 genotyped donors of the cohort, with roughly a sixth of those sequences being non-productive.

This clone occurred a few times. Its antigen is not yet known. No much larger clone exists at a distance of one base, and base qualities are not known. The identical CDR3 is also encoded by other nucleotide sequences in the sample. The germline V gene encodes CDR1 MNHNS and CDR2 SASEGT. From the cysteine through the phenylalanine, the CDR3 covers 12 amino acids. Only the CDR3 DNA is retained, 36 bases long and in frame from the first base. Trimming takes 6 bases from V and 3 bases from J, and the germline ends sit 9 bases apart. In total, approximately 690 healthy bone marrow donors made up the cohort. At the time of sampling, every cohort member was nominally healthy, though immune exposures that went unrecorded were likely present. The donor tested CMV seronegative, placing the donor among the 350 to 400 seronegative members of the cohort. Each donor provided a peripheral blood sample, and peripheral blood mononuclear cells were used for TCR beta sequencing. The Qiagen DNeasy Blood Extraction Kit was used to extract genomic DNA from the blood cell samples.

Libraries were built with the immunoSEQ multiplex PCR assay. For the multiplex PCR, a mixture combining 60 forward primers for TCR Vbeta segments and 13 reverse primers for TCR Jbeta segments was used. The CDR3 region of rearranged TCR beta genes was amplified from genomic DNA with a multiplex PCR assay. On the Illumina HiSeq System, the amplified TCR beta libraries were sequenced as 87-base-pair reads. The authors' pipeline ran thus. A later analysis counted around 72 million unique TCR beta chains across the 650 to 700 repertoires, and 10 million to 12 million of these chains were shared by at least two donors. Raw reads were error-corrected and collapsed into unique sequences by a nearest-neighbor algorithm in which closely related sequences were merged to remove PCR and sequencing errors. CDR3 sequences were aligned to IMGT reference sequences to assign V, D and J gene segments. For a sequence to be retained, at least a six-nucleotide match to both a V gene segment and a J gene segment was required. A rearrangement was called productive if the CDR3 had no stop codons and remained in frame with V and J, and every other rearrangement was called non-productive. CDR3 was defined by IMGT convention, running from the second conserved V-encoded cysteine to the conserved J-encoded phenylalanine. In an earlier analysis of 550 to 650 of the donors, sequences lacking an unambiguous match to a single V gene segment were excluded. An earlier analysis of 587 of the donors called V segments functional above 56.7% productive rearrangements and segregating when the between-donor standard deviation exceeded 5%. A statistical classification framework was built to diagnose cytomegalovirus status from the catalog of TCR beta chain sequences. V and J gene assignment, in a later analysis, came from comparing TCR nucleotide sequences with IMGT/GENE-DB human TR gene sequences. Using the TCRdist pipeline, a later analysis assigned CDR3 sequences along with most-parsimonious VDJ recombination scenarios. In a later analysis, every TCR beta chain was defined by the combination of its CDR3 amino acid sequence and its V-gene family, and reads without a unique V-gene family were dropped. In a later analysis, 550 to 650 highly shared, low-generation-probability nucleotide sequences were removed to address suspected cross-contamination and a sequencing artifact. For each public chain, a later analysis derived a clonal expansion index from normalized ranks of inferred template counts within each repertoire. A later analysis computed generation probabilities with a VDJ recombination model fitted to out-of-frame rearrangements, and checked the results against IGoR. A later analysis scored TCR-TCR, TCR-HLA and TCR-CMV co-occurrence with hypergeometric tests, applying a repertoire-size bias correction to TCR pairs. To estimate false discovery rates, a later analysis permuted the HLA or CMV assignments 20 times. In a later analysis, co-occurring TCRs were grouped using DBSCAN, and TCRdist sequence similarity was added for clustering within HLA-allele-positive subsets. Co-occurrence clustering excluded repertoires with fewer than 30,000 or more than 120,000 public chains, plus five with anomalous nucleotide sharing. TCRdb retrieved this table from immuneACCESS and kept in-frame rearrangements only. Not all clones are present; in checked studies, unresolved V genes account for under half, and no reason is known for the remainder. Clone size and the V and J calls come from that table; the DNA yielded D and trimming. This sample comprises about 120,000 clones, about four fifths of them detected only once. Of the sample, 1.5% falls within the top ten clones.

Findings and caveats that apply to the study as a whole: The sequencing pipeline was judged likely to have produced a cluster of highly shared sequence variants as a technical artifact. V-gene and J-gene trimming of TCR beta chains was associated with a missense DCLRE1C variant in a later genetic analysis, and the association was replicated in an independent cohort. The study gave a list of under 200 TCR beta chains associated with cytomegalovirus. Assigning TCR associations to individual alleles was difficult when HLA alleles, especially DR and DQ, strongly co-occurred. In a later analysis, TCR association rates were found to vary across HLA loci, with the most associated TCRs seen for DRB1 alleles and the fewest for HLA-C alleles. A few of the identified cytomegalovirus-associated TCR beta chains were confirmed in vitro to be specific for cytomegalovirus antigens. Most TCR sequences were seen in very few donors, while some public TCRs were found in many individuals. Specific HLA alleles were associated with some 15,000 TCR beta sequences at a false discovery rate of 0.05 in a later analysis. In an earlier analysis of approximately 590 of the donors, most TCR beta V segments were observed in productive rearrangements about 87% or about 30% of the time, broadly matching IMGT annotations. Some IMGT-functional V segments, including TRBV6-2 and TRBV6-3, could not be told apart with the 87-base-pair reads, so those segments were excluded. Linkage disequilibrium might explain the correlated functional status among segregating V segments, but an unknown experimental factor could not be ruled out. The authors suggested that the approach could potentially be extended to other disease states and immunological phenotypes. Because some donors lacked HLA typing at each locus, the association tests relied only on the typed subset. The earlier analysis of almost 600 of the donors excluded about 16 rarely observed V segments, including chromosome 9 orphons, because counts were too low. In this cohort, only TCR beta chains were sequenced, and detectable features were limited by the absence of alpha or paired-chain data. Immune exposure information for the cohort was limited to CMV serostatus. In a later analysis, HLA-associated TCR beta chains were found to be more clonally expanded and to have lower generation probabilities than equally common non-associated chains. According to a later analysis, parvovirus B19, influenza, CMV and Epstein-Barr virus appeared linked to several top co-occurrence clusters. According to a later analysis, most CMV-associated TCR beta chains appeared to be HLA-restricted, and the HLA associations seemed to be driven largely by CMV exposure. A further reported finding was that TCR beta sequences accurately predicted the HLA-A and HLA-B alleles for most subjects in the first cohort. Presence/absence analyses assumed roughly uniform sequencing depth across donors, an assumption that may not hold. Cytomegalovirus status was reported to be diagnosed by the classifier with high specificity and sensitivity in both the original and validation cohorts. Compared with the roughly 700-donor mean, donors in an Asian-associated ancestry cluster had fewer N-insertions in productive TCRs, according to a later genetic analysis.

The chain uses TRBV6-1 and TRBJ2-7; perhaps TRBD1 is the D gene, with 6 bases matching. Sequenced: PBMCs. The TCR was taken from a woman under 30 in good health and CMV-seronegative. For the CDR3, the sequence is CASSPQGYEQYF. The nucleotide sequence reads as follows: TGTGCCAGCAGCCCACAGGGCTACGAGCAGTACTTC.